This T cell receptor (beta chain) is drawn from a study of T cell changes during pregnancy in multiple sclerosis. Clones were read by immunoSEQ multiplex PCR, and TCRdb kept only the in-frame ones, dropping some. Of about 59,000 clones in the sample, 80% to 95% were seen once. The germline CDR1 and CDR2 sequences are LGHNA and YNFKEQ. The V segment lost 0 bases and the J segment 7 bases; nucleotides outside the gene matches: 11. This CDR3 is built from 17 residues. The material was peripheral blood, obtained in the third trimester of pregnancy. The receptor was derived from a female donor in good health, enrolled as a control in a pregnancy study. V gene TRBV4-2 combines with J gene TRBJ2-1; 8 bases are shared with TRBD2. DNA of the CDR3: TGTGCCAGCAGCCAAGAGGCCGGACTAGCACGAGGGAATGAGCAGTTCTTC. Protein product: CASSQEAGLARGNEQFF.